The clone carrying this TCR beta chain appeared many times. This entry comes from a study of T cells in Graves' hyperthyroidism and ophthalmopathy. V was pared by 2 bases and J by 3 bases, with 7 bases between. The CDR3 has 13 residues. The germline CDR1 and CDR2 sequences are SEHNR and FQNEAQ (reference sequence). There were TCR beta CDR3 regions amplified from RNA transcripts. Primed by the HTBI set, a first-round RT-PCR was run on the TCR CDR3. TCRdb re-derived calls from the multiplex PCR reads in MiXCR, one entry per CDR3 protein. This table has some 720,000 distinct CDR3 sequences, about a sixth appearing once.

The chain has TRBV7-9 and TRBJ2-5; D gene ambiguous. The material sequenced was blood. The source of this sequence is a man between 18 and 29 years old with Graves' hyperthyroidism. The CDR3 region has the DNA TGTGCCAGCAGCTTAAACAGCAAAGAGACCCAGTACTTC. Residues: CASSLNSKETQYF.